These 8 T cell receptor beta chains came from one sample sequenced in a study of spatial heterogeneity in lung cancer. From the 5' RACE reads, TCRdb called clonotypes with MiXCR, one entry per CDR3 protein. The repertoire includes 900 to 1,200 distinct CDR3 sequences, 6.5% of them detected once, and around 15% sits in the top ten. As to time point: sample taken at primary tumor resection. From tumor, nontumor lung or frozen PBMC, whole RNA was taken unsorted for sequencing. The sample was normal lung tissue next to the tumor, taken at surgery. The source of these receptors is a male donor with early-stage non-small cell lung cancer.

By share of the sample, this clonotype is medium-sized. Found in a library prepared for alpha chains, this beta chain is an off-target read, and its abundance has little meaning. This chain connects TRBV6-1 to TRBJ2-3, with unresolved D. Trimming stripped 6 bases from V and 2 bases from J, with 3 bases between. There are 11 residues in the CDR3. Germline lookup yields CDR1 MNHNS and CDR2 SASEGT. CDR3 coding DNA: TGTGCCAGCAGAGTCACAGATACGCAGTATTTT. Amino acid sequence: CASRVTDTQYF.

Relative to its sample, this clonotype is medium-sized (0.01 to 0.1%). With the library built for alpha chains, this beta chain is off target and its frequency is not meaningful. The CDR3 region has the DNA TGTGCCAGCAACATACCTAAAGGGCCCCAGCATTTT. Translated, it gives CASNIPKGPQHF. V gene TRBV28 combines with J gene TRBJ1-5; the D is unclear. CDR3 size: 12 residues. Germline V gene data show CDR1 as MDHEN and CDR2 as SYDVKM. V dropped 7 bases and J dropped 9 bases, with 13 bases sitting between them.

By proportion, this clonotype is medium-sized. As an off-target read in a library built for alpha chains, this beta chain has a frequency of little significance. CDR3 sequence reads: CASTLGGLRELFF. The CDR3 coding sequence is TGTGCCAGCACCCTTGGTGGGCTCCGGGAGCTGTTTTTT. The chain is built from TRBV12-3 or TRBV12-4 and TRBJ2-2; unclear D gene. The CDR3 is 13 residues long. Trimming removed 7 bases from V and 9 bases from J, with 15 bases in between.

This clonotype counts as medium-sized (0.01 to 0.1%). With the library built for alpha chains, this beta chain is off target and its frequency is not meaningful. CDR3 DNA: TGTGCCAGCAGCTTCCGGGACCCAAGAAGACAAGAGACCCAGTACTTC. Protein sequence: CASSFRDPRRQETQYF. This chain joins TRBV7-6 and TRBJ2-5, with D perhaps assigned TRBD1 or TRBD2 (5 bases each). The CDR3 has 16 amino acids. Germline CDR1 SGHVS, CDR2 FNYEAQ. V shed 3 bases and J shed 2 bases, with 16 bases lying between them.

This clonotype ranks as large. The library was built for alpha chains, so this beta chain is an off-target read and its size means little. V and J are TRBV5-5 and TRBJ1-1; TRBD1 might be the D (5 bases). This CDR3 comprises 14 residues. Per the germline V gene, CDR1 is SGHKS and CDR2 is YYEKEE (reference sequence). The V gene lost 4 bases and the J gene lost 6 bases, with 16 bases spanning the gap. The CDR3 sequence is CASSPDPRGAEAFF. In DNA, the CDR3 is TGTGCCAGCAGCCCCGATCCTAGGGGAGCTGAAGCTTTCTTT.

A remark on this clonotype: Within a library made for alpha chains, this beta chain is off target, and its count is uninformative. The rearrangement uses TRBV12-3 or TRBV12-4 and TRBJ2-1; TRBD2 might be the D (5 bases). Trimming shortened V by 5 bases and J by 9 bases, and 20 bases separated the two germline ends. CDR3 length: 15 residues. CDR3 region: CASSPHPDGSGEQFF. In DNA, the CDR3 is TGTGCCAGCAGTCCACACCCCGATGGAAGCGGTGAGCAGTTCTTC.

As for this clonotype: A library prepared for alpha chains yielded this beta chain as an off-target read; its size is of little meaning. The chain couples TRBV20-1 to TRBJ2-5; 10 bases are a match to TRBD1. Germline CDR1 is DFQATT and CDR2 is SNEGSKA (reference sequence). Unmatched junction bases numbered 10, after V lost 5 bases and J lost 4 bases. CDR3 length equals 15 residues. The CDR3 protein is CSASTGTGAGETQYF. DNA of the CDR3: TGCAGTGCTTCCACCGGGACAGGGGCCGGAGAGACCCAGTACTTC.

The table lists this clonotype with a few counts. Because the library targeted alpha chains, this beta chain is an off-target read whose size means little. The CDR3 sequence is CASSMRGSGANVLTF. As DNA, the CDR3 is TGTGCCAGTAGTATGAGGGGGTCCGGGGCCAACGTCCTGACTTTC. The chain links TRBV19 to TRBJ2-6; perhaps TRBD1 as D (6 bases). V was pared by 3 bases and J by 4 bases, with 10 bases between. The CDR3 totals 15 residues. Germline V gene data show CDR1 as LNHDA and CDR2 as SQIVND (reference sequence).